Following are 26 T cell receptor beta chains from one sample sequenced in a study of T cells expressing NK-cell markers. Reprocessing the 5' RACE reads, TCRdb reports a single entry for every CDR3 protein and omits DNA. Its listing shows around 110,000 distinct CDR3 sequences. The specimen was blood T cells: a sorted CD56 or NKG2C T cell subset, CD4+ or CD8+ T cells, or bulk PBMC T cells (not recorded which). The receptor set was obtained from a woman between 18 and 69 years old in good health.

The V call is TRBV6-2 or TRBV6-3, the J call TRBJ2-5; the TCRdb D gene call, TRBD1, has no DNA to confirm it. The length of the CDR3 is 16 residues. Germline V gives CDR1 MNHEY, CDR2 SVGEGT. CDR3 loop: CASGPLRTVLQETQYF.

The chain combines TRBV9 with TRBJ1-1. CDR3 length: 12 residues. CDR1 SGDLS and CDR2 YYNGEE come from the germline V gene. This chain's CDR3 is CASSPENTEAFF.

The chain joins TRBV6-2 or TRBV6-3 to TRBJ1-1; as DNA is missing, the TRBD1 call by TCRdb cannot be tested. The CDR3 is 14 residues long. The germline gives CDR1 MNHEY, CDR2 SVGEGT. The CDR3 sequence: CASSTPGSNTEAFF.

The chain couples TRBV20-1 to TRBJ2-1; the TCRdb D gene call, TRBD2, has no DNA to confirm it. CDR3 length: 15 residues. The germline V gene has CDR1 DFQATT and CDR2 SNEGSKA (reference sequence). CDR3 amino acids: CSASPSGGSYNEQFF.

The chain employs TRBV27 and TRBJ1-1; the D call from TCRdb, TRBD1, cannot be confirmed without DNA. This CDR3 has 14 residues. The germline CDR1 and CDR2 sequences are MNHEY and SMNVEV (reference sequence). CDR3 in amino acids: CASRWTGGNTEAFF.

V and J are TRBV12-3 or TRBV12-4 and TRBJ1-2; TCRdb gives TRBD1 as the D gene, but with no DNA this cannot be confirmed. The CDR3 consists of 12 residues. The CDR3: CASSLGQGGYTF.

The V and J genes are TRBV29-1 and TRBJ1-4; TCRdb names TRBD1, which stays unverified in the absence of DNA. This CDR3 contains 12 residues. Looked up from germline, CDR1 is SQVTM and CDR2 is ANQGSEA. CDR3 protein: CSVVGANEKLFF.

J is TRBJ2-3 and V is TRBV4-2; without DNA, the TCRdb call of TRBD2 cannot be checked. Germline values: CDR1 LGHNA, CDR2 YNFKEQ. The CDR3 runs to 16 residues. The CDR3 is CASSQGTTPSTDTQYF.

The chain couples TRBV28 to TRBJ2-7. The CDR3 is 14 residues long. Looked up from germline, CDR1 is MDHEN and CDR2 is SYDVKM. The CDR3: CASSLYTEPYEQYF. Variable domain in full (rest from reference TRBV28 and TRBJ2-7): DVKVTQSSRYLVKRTGEKVFLECVQDMDHENMFWYRQDPGLGLRLIYFSYDVKMKEKGDIPEGYSVSREKKERFSLILESASTNQTSMYLCASSLYTEPYEQYFGPGTRLTVT.

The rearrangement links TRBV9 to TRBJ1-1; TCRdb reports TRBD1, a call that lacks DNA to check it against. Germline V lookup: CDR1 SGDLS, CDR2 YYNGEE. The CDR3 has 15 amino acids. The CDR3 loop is CASSVVRQGWAEAFF.

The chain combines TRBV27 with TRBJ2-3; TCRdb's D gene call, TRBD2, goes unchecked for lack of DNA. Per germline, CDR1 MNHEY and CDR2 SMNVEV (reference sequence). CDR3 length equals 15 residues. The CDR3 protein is CASSPIARSTDTQYF.

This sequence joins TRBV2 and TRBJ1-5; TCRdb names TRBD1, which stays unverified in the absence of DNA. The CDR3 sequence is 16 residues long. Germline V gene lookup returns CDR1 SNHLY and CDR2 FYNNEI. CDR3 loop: CASRDPYRGSNQPQHF.

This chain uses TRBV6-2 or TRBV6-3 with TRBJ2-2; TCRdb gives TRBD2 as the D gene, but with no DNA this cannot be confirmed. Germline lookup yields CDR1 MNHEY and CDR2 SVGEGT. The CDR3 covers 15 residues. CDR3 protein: CASLAGGTNTGELFF.

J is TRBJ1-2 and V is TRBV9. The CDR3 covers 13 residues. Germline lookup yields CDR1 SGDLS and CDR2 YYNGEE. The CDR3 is CASSVGQDYGYTF.

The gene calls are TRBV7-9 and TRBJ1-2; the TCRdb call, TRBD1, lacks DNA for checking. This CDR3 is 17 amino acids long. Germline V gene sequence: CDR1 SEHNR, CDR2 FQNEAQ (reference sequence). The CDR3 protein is CASSLNLGQDNGHGYTF.

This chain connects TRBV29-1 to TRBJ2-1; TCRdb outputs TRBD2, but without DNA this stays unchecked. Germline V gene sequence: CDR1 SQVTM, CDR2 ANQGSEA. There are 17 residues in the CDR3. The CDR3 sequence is CSVEGITSGKFYNEQFF.

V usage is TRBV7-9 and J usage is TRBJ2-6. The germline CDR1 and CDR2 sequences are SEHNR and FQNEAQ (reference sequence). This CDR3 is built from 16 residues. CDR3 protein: CASSLSPGSGANVLTF.

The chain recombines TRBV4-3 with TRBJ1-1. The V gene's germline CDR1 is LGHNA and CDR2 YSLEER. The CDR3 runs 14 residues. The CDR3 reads CASSQDWGNTEAFF.

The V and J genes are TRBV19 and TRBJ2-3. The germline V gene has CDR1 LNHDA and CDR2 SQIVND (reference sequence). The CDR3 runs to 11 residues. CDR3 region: CASWWADTQYF.

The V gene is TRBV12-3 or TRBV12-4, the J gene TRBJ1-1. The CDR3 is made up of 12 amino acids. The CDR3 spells CASSLAGAEAFF.

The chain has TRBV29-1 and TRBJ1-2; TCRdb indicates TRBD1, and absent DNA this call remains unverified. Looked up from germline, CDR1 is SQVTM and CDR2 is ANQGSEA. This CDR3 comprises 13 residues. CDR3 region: CSVVGRQGDGYTF. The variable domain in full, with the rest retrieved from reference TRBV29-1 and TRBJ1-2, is SAVISQKPSRDICQRGTSLTIQCQVDSQVTMMFWYRQQPGQSLTLIATANQGSEATYESGFVIDKFPISRPNLTFSTLTVSNMSPEDSSIYLCSVVGRQGDGYTFGSGTRLTVV.

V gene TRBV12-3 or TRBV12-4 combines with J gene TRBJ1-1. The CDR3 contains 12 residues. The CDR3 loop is CASSVGLKGAFF.

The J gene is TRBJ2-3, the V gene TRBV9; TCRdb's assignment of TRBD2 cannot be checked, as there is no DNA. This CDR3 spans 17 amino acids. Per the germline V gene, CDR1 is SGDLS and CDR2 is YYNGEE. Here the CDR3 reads CASSVVEGHFDTDTQYF.

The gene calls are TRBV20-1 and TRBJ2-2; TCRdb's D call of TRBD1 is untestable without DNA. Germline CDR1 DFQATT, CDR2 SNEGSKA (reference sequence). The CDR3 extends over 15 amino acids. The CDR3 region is CSALLRDGNTGELFF.

The CDR3 loop is CASSQVVNQPQHF. The chain uses TRBV4-2 and TRBJ1-5. The germline V gene encodes CDR1 LGHNA and CDR2 YNFKEQ. CDR3 length equals 13 residues.

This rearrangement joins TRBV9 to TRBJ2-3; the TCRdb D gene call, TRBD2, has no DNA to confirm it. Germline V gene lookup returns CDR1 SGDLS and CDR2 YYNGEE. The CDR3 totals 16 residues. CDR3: CASSVPLAGFTDTQYF.